This entry features one T cell receptor (beta chain) sequence. The record originates from a study of technical replicates of blood from four donors. Trimming removed 4 bases from V and 2 bases from J, with 9 bases in between. Germline CDR1 and CDR2: WNHNN and SYGVQD (reference sequence). The CDR3 has 14 residues. Generated by immunoSEQ multiplex PCR, the TCRdb table keeps only in-frame clones and is missing some. Of about 85,000 clones listed, approximately 94% were seen once; the top ten hold about 0.39%. Sequenced sample: T cells isolated from PBMCs. The sequence derives from a human donor in good health. The chain carries TRBV10-1 and TRBJ2-1; possibly TRBD2 for D (7 bases). The CDR3, as DNA: TGCGCCAGCAGTGGGGGGGGGCCCTACAATGAGCAGTTCTTC. Residues: CASSGGGPYNEQFF.